The 28 T cell receptor beta chains reported below all come from one sample, sequenced in a study of blood T cell repertoires in COVID-19. Assay used: immunoSEQ multiplex PCR; TCRdb lists only in-frame clones, some missing. This sample has roughly 330,000 clones, with approximately 88% found just once. What was sequenced was peripheral blood. Receptors originate from a man aged 25 to 45 with COVID-19, enrolled during active disease.

The genes are TRBV20-1 and TRBJ2-1; D is unresolved. The CDR3 consists of 10 residues. V was trimmed by 8 bases and J by 5 bases, leaving 7 bases between them. Germline CDR1 reads DFQATT; CDR2 reads SNEGSKA (reference sequence). CDR3 amino acids: CSLYHNEQFF. The CDR3 coding sequence is TGCAGTCTCTATCACAATGAGCAGTTCTTC.

The chain combines TRBV3-1 (or the pseudogene TRBV3-2) with TRBJ2-2, with D possibly TRBD1 on 5 matching bases. Germline lookup yields CDR1 LGHDT and CDR2 YNNKEL (reference sequence). The CDR3 extends over 16 amino acids. Trimming left V 1 base short and J 6 bases short, with 15 bases between. As DNA, the CDR3 is TGTGCCAGCAGCCAAGCCCAGGGTATTTCGGCCGGGGAGCTGTTTTTT. This sequence encodes CASSQAQGISAGELFF.

This chain links TRBV6-5 with TRBJ1-1; D gene unclear. CDR3 length: 13 residues. Trimming cost V 7 bases and J 3 bases, with 12 bases left between them. Germline-derived CDR1 and CDR2 are MNHEY and SVGAGI. CDR3 sequence: CASNGETHTEAFF. Here the CDR3 DNA reads TGTGCCAGCAATGGTGAGACACACACTGAAGCTTTCTTT.

V gene TRBV10-3 combines with J gene TRBJ1-3; TRBD1 is a possible D gene (6 bases). The CDR3 covers 11 residues. V lost 9 bases to trimming and J lost 6 bases, with 9 bases between them. Germline CDR1 reads ENHRY; CDR2 reads SYGVKD. CDR3 in DNA: TGTGCCATTAGACAGGAAAACACCATATATTTT. Residues: CAIRQENTIYF.

J is TRBJ2-2 and V is TRBV5-1, with 7 bases fitting TRBD2. The CDR3 is 13 amino acids. Trimming took 7 bases from V and 7 from J; bases not matched to a gene: 7. Germline V gene sequence: CDR1 SGHRS, CDR2 YFSETQ. The CDR3 bases are TGCGCCAGCCATACGGGGGGAAACGGGGAGCTGTTTTTT. This translates into CASHTGGNGELFF. The variable domain in full, with the rest retrieved from reference TRBV5-1 and TRBJ2-2, is KAGVTQTPRYLIKTRGQQVTLSCSPISGHRSVSWYQQTPGQGLQFLFEYFSETQRNKGNFPGRFSGRQFSNSRSEMNVSTLELGDSALYLCASHTGGNGELFFGEGSRLTVL.

This chain uses TRBV28 with TRBJ1-1, with 8 bases matching TRBD1. The CDR3 covers 13 residues. Trimming took 4 bases from V and 7 from J; bases not matched to a gene: 5. Germline assignment: CDR1 MDHEN and CDR2 SYDVKM. CDR3 in DNA: TGTGCCAGCAGTTCCGGACAGGGAAATGAAGCTTTCTTT. Translated, it gives CASSSGQGNEAFF.

This clone was observed a few times. V gene TRBV19 combines with J gene TRBJ2-2; 11 bases align to TRBD1. V was clipped by 7 bases and J by 8 bases; unmatched bases: 15. The CDR3 has 17 residues. Germline CDR1 and CDR2: LNHDA and SQIVND (reference sequence). CDR3 in DNA: TGTGCCAGTAACAGTCGGGACAGGGGGTTCGCAAGAGGGGAGCTGTTTTTT. As protein: CASNSRDRGFARGELFF.

This clone came up a few times. The gene calls are TRBV27 and TRBJ1-5; TRBD1 matches 7 bases. With 5 bases clipped from V and 7 bases from J, the junction kept 5 bases outside the gene matches. CDR3 size: 13 residues. CDR1 and CDR2 from the germline V gene are MNHEY and SMNVEV (reference sequence). The chain's CDR3 is CASSEGAQQPQHF. As DNA, the CDR3 is TGTGCCAGCAGTGAGGGGGCACAGCAGCCCCAGCATTTT.

V gene TRBV13 combines with J gene TRBJ1-3, with a tentative D call TRBD1 (6 bases). Germline CDR1 reads PRHDT; CDR2 reads FYEKMQ (reference sequence). The V and J ends lost 3 bases and 10 bases respectively, with 19 bases between them. This CDR3 has 15 amino acids. The CDR3: CASSFGQPAGGTIYF. In DNA, the CDR3 is TGTGCCAGCAGCTTCGGACAGCCGGCGGGGGGTACCATATATTTT.

This clone was seen a single time. Here the CDR3 reads CASSLPKDRLNYGYTF. The CDR3, as DNA: TGTGCCAGCAGCTTGCCAAAGGACAGACTCAACTATGGCTACACCTTC. V gene TRBV5-4 combines with J gene TRBJ1-2; D is possibly TRBD1 (6 bases). Trimming cost V 1 base and J 2 bases, with 15 bases left between them. The V gene's germline CDR1 is SGHNT and CDR2 YYREEE (reference sequence). The CDR3 loop spans 16 amino acids. Filled out from reference TRBV5-4 and TRBJ1-2, the complete variable domain reads ETGVTQSPTHLIKTRGQQVTLRCSSQSGHNTVSWYQQALGQGPQFIFQYYREEENGRGNFPPRFSGLQFPNYSSELNVNALELDDSALYLCASSLPKDRLNYGYTFGSGTRLTVV.

The chain links TRBV5-1 to TRBJ2-7, with TRBD2 matching 10 bases. The length of the CDR3 is 18 residues. Looked up from germline, CDR1 is SGHRS and CDR2 is YFSETQ. V gave up 0 bases and J gave up 6 bases; unmatched junction bases: 15. Here the CDR3 reads CASSLEFGASGSTGEQYF. The CDR3 bases are TGCGCCAGCAGCTTGGAATTCGGGGCTAGCGGGAGCACAGGCGAGCAGTACTTC.

The chain joins TRBV4-1 to TRBJ1-5; D remains unclear. V dropped 3 bases and J dropped 11 bases, with 11 bases sitting between them. The CDR3 is made up of 12 amino acids. Per germline, CDR1 MGHRA and CDR2 YSYEKL. CDR3 bases: TGCGCCAGCAGCCACCCCCTCGGGACCCAGCATTTT. It specifies CASSHPLGTQHF.

CDR3: CASSGIGGAVRETQYF. The CDR3 bases are TGTGCCAGCAGCGGAATTGGGGGGGCGGTAAGGGAGACCCAGTACTTC. V usage is TRBV2 and J usage is TRBJ2-5, with a possible D match to TRBD2 (7 bases). V was trimmed by 6 bases and J by 5 bases, leaving 22 bases between them. CDR3 length equals 16 residues. Germline lookup yields CDR1 SNHLY and CDR2 FYNNEI.

The chain joins TRBV7-9 to TRBJ2-7, with D perhaps TRBD1 (6 bases). This CDR3 region has 14 residues. Looked up from germline, CDR1 is SEHNR and CDR2 is FQNEAQ (reference sequence). Trimming took off 1 base at V and 2 bases at J, with 9 bases between the two ends. This chain's CDR3 is CASSLEGVPYEQYF. DNA of the CDR3: TGTGCCAGCAGCTTAGAGGGGGTTCCCTACGAGCAGTACTTC.

The J gene is TRBJ1-1, the V gene TRBV19; maybe TRBD1 (5 bases). The germline CDR1 and CDR2 sequences are LNHDA and SQIVND (reference sequence). The CDR3 is made up of 14 amino acids. V lost 8 bases to trimming and J lost 4 bases, with 17 bases between them. CDR3 protein: CASAPGKSFTEAFF. In nucleotides, the CDR3 is TGTGCCAGTGCCCCAGGGAAGTCGTTCACTGAAGCTTTCTTT.

In its sample, this clone was seen once. The chain is built from TRBV11-3 and TRBJ2-7, with D hard to call. The CDR3 covers 16 residues. CDR1 and CDR2 (germline): SGHNT, YENEEA. Trimming took 1 base from V and 2 from J, leaving 15 bases between them. CDR3 residues: CASSLGLGDPPYEQYF. CDR3 coding DNA: TGTGCCAGCAGCTTAGGGCTGGGCGATCCACCCTACGAGCAGTACTTC.

V gene TRBV6-5 combines with J gene TRBJ2-1; maybe TRBD1 (6 bases). V lost 4 bases to trimming and J lost 0 bases, with 13 bases between them. The CDR3 is 16 residues long. CDR1 is MNHEY, CDR2 SVGAGI, per germline. This CDR3 is CASSLPPGASYNEQFF. CDR3 in DNA: TGTGCCAGCAGTTTGCCGCCAGGGGCCTCCTACAATGAGCAGTTCTTC.

This chain joins TRBV27 and TRBJ2-3; D not resolved. CDR3 size: 13 residues. The germline CDR1 and CDR2 sequences are MNHEY and SMNVEV (reference sequence). V lost 5 bases and J 2 bases, leaving 8 bases between the germline ends. In nucleotides, the CDR3 is TGTGCCAGCAGTCTTCCCCCCACAGATACGCAGTATTTT. This gives the protein CASSLPPTDTQYF.

The chain couples TRBV7-9 to TRBJ2-1; 7 bases align to TRBD1. Germline CDR1 SEHNR, CDR2 FQNEAQ (reference sequence). The junction had 8 bases not matched to a gene; V was cut back by 5 bases and J by 7 bases. There are 14 residues in the CDR3. The CDR3 DNA reads as TGTGCCAGCAGCCCCCTGGACAGGAGTAATGAGCAGTTCTTC. It specifies CASSPLDRSNEQFF.

The rearrangement links TRBV5-1 to TRBJ1-4; 9 nucleotides align to TRBD1. V was clipped by 4 bases and J by 8 bases; unmatched bases: 15. The CDR3 consists of 17 residues. From germline, CDR1 is SGHRS and CDR2 YFSETQ. The CDR3 protein is CASSPLPGTGPREKLFF. CDR3 DNA: TGCGCCAGCAGCCCACTTCCCGGGACAGGGCCCAGGGAAAAACTGTTTTTT.

This sequence joins TRBV15 and TRBJ2-3, with 9 positions matching TRBD2. V lost 2 bases to trimming and J lost 2 bases; unmatched junction nucleotides: 8. The CDR3 contains 17 residues. Germline CDR1 is LNHNV and CDR2 is YYDKDF (reference sequence). CDR3 amino acids: CATSRKRSGGPTDTQYF. The CDR3 bases are TGTGCCACCAGCAGAAAACGAAGCGGGGGGCCCACAGATACGCAGTATTTT.

The chain uses TRBV13 and TRBJ1-2, with TRBD1 identical over 7 bases. V dropped 5 bases and J dropped 3; count of bases not matched to a gene: 3. The CDR3 runs to 13 residues. Germline assignment: CDR1 PRHDT and CDR2 FYEKMQ (reference sequence). CDR3 sequence reads: CASSRTGDYGYTF. The CDR3 DNA follows: TGTGCCAGCAGCCGGACAGGCGACTATGGCTACACCTTC.

Comment on this clone: Relative to the germline gene, one junction end is altered; a read error may explain this. The V gene is TRBV7-8, the J gene TRBJ1-3; 8 bases align to TRBD1. Germline V gives CDR1 SGHVS, CDR2 FQNEAQ. CDR3 length: 13 residues. CDR3 sequence reads: CASSLVGQEGLNF. In nucleotides, the CDR3 is TGTGCCAGCAGCTTAGTGGGACAGGAAGGGCTCAATTTT.

This clone was detected a few times. The genes are TRBV28 and TRBJ1-4; 8 bases line up with TRBD1. Germline CDR1 reads MDHEN; CDR2 reads SYDVKM. The CDR3 has 15 amino acids. J lost 7 bases, V lost 4 bases, and 8 bases had no gene match. CDR3 sequence: CASSYRTGPSEKLFF. As DNA, the CDR3 is TGTGCCAGCAGTTACCGGACAGGGCCGAGTGAAAAACTGTTTTTT. Combining the CDR3 with reference TRBV28 and TRBJ1-4 gives the whole variable domain DVKVTQSSRYLVKRTGEKVFLECVQDMDHENMFWYRQDPGLGLRLIYFSYDVKMKEKGDIPEGYSVSREKKERFSLILESASTNQTSMYLCASSYRTGPSEKLFFGSGTQLSVL.

This clone was observed many times. The sample holds other DNA sequences that translate to the same CDR3. The chain employs TRBV3-1 (or the pseudogene TRBV3-2) and TRBJ1-5; no definite D call. The V end was cut by 0 bases, the J end by 4 bases, with 4 bases between. Germline V gene data show CDR1 as LGHDT and CDR2 as YNNKEL (reference sequence). This CDR3 has 13 amino acids. The DNA of the CDR3 is TGTGCCAGCAGCCAAGACCTAAATCAGCCCCAGCATTTT. It translates to CASSQDLNQPQHF.

The genes are TRBV6-2 or TRBV6-3 and TRBJ1-4; 7 bases map to TRBD1. The CDR3 has 17 amino acids. Germline V lookup: CDR1 MNHEY, CDR2 SVGEGT. After removal of 7 bases from V and 0 bases from J, the junction contained 11 bases not matched to a gene. CDR3 amino acids: CASTPTGDLATNEKLFF. The DNA of the CDR3 is TGTGCCAGCACCCCCACAGGGGACCTAGCAACTAATGAAAAACTGTTTTTT.

The chain employs TRBV6-5 and TRBJ1-2; D not certain. With 5 bases removed from V and 8 bases from J, the gap between germline ends came to 18 bases. The CDR3 runs 14 residues. The germline V gene encodes CDR1 MNHEY and CDR2 SVGAGI. The CDR3 loop reads CASSPERMSSGYTF. CDR3 nucleotide sequence: TGTGCCAGCAGTCCCGAAAGGATGTCTAGCGGCTACACCTTC.

The chain carries TRBV5-1 and TRBJ1-1; D possibly corresponds to TRBD1 (5 bases). CDR1 is SGHRS, CDR2 YFSETQ, per germline. Trimming stripped 2 bases from V and 1 base from J, with 6 bases between. This CDR3 is 13 amino acids long. DNA for the CDR3: TGCGCCAGCAGCTTCGGGGGGAACACTGAAGCTTTCTTT. This translates into CASSFGGNTEAFF.